This T cell receptor beta chain was documented in a study of blood T cell repertoires in COVID-19. The table came from immunoSEQ multiplex PCR; TCRdb's copy has only in-frame clones and leaves some out. The data show roughly 390,000 clones, roughly 85% seen once. The receptor comes from a woman between 18 and 29 years old with acute or convalescent COVID-19. Sequenced input: peripheral blood.

The CDR3 loop reads CASSLSGAPTVEQFF. CDR3 sequence (DNA): TGTGCCAGTAGTCTTAGCGGGGCCCCAACAGTTGAGCAGTTCTTC. The chain has TRBV19 and TRBJ2-1; 8 bases align to TRBD2. Germline CDR1 and CDR2: LNHDA and SQIVND (reference sequence). V shed 5 bases, J shed 9 bases, and the junction held 12 bases outside the gene matches. CDR3 length equals 15 residues.